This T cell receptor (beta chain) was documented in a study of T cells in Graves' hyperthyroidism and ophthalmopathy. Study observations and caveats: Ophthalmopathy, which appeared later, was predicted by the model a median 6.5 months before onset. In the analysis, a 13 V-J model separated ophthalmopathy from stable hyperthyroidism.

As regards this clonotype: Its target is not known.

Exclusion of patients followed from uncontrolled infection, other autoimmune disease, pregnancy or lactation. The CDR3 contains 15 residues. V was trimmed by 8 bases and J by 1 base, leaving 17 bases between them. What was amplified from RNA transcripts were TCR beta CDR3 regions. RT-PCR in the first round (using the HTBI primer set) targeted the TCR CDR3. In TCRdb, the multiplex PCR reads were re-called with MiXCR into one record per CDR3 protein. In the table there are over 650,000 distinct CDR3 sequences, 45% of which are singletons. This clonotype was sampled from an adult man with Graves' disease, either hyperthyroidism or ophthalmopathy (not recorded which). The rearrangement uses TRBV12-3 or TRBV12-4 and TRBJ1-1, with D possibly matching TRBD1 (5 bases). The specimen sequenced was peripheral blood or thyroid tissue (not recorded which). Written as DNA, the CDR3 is TGTGCCAGCTTGACCGGGCCAGGGCCGAACACTGAAGCTTTCTTT. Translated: CASLTGPGPNTEAFF.